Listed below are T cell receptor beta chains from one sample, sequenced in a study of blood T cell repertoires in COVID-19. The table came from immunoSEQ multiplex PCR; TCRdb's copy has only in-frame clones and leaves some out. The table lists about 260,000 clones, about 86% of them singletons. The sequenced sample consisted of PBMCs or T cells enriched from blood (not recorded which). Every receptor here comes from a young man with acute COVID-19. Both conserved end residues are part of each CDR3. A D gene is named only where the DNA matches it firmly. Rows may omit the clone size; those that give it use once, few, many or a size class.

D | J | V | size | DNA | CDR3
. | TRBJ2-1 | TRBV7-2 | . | TGTGCCAGCAGCTTACGGCGGGACAATGAGCAGTTCTTC | CASSLRRDNEQFF
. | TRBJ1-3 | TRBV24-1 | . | TGTGCCACCAGTAGAGATGAGGTCTTATATTTT | CATSRDEVLYF
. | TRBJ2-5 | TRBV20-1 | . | TGCAGTGCTAGTGCAGGGGCAGAGACCCAGTACTTC | CSASAGAETQYF
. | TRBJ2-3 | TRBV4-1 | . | TGCGCCAGCAGCCAAGAAGGCAGGGCCCACACAGATACGCAGTATTTT | CASSQEGRAHTDTQYF
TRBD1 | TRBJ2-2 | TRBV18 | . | TGTGCCAGCTCACCATTACAGGGGGCTAACACCGGGGAGCTGTTTTTT | CASSPLQGANTGELFF
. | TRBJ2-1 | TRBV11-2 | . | TGTGCCAGCAGCTTAGTCCCTCGGGCTAGCCACAATGAGCAGTTCTTC | CASSLVPRASHNEQFF
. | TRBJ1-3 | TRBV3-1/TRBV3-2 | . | TGTGCCAGCAGCCAAGAGGGACAAATCTCTGGAAACACCATATATTTT | CASSQEGQISGNTIYF
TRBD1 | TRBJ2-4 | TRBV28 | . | TGTGCCAGCAGGAAGGGGGCGCGGGCGGTAAACATTCAGTACTTC | CASRKGARAVNIQYF
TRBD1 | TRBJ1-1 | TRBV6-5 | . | TGTGCCAGCAGTAGAAACAGGGGTATTAACACTGAAGCTTTCTTT | CASSRNRGINTEAFF
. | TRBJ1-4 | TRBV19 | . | TGTGCCATCGGGGGGCCGACGGGGGAAAAACTGTTTTTT | CAIGGPTGEKLFF
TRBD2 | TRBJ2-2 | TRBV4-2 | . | TGTGCCAGCAGCCAAGTCCGGACTAGCGGGGCCGGGGGCCGAACGAACACCGGGGAGCTGTTTTTT | CASSQVRTSGAGGRTNTGELFF
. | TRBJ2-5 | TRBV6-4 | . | TGTGCCAGCAGGGGACTTAGCGTTTACCGACAAGAGACCCAGTACTTC | CASRGLSVYRQETQYF
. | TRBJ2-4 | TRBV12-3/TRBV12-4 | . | TGTGCCAGCAGCTTACGGGAGACGACGTACTTC | CASSLRETTYF
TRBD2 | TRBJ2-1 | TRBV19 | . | TGTGCCAGTAAGGCAGCGGGGGGGAAAAATGAGCAGTTCTTC | CASKAAGGKNEQFF
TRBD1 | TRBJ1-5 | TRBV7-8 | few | TGTGCCAGCAGCTCTATCAGGAGACAGGGGCCCGGGGGCAATCAGCCCCAGCATTTT | CASSSIRRQGPGGNQPQHF
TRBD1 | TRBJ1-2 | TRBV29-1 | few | TGCAGCGTTCAACAGGGGTCCTATGGCTACACCTTC | CSVQQGSYGYTF
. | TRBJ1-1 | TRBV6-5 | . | TGTGCCAGCAGACGACAGAGTACGGACACTGAAGCTTTCTTT | CASRRQSTDTEAFF
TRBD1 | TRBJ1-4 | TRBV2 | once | TGTGCCAGCAGTGATGTCAGGGGGGCGGTTGAAAAACTGTTTTTT | CASSDVRGAVEKLFF
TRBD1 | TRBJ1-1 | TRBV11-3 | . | TGTGCCAGCAGCCTGACAGGGCTCTCTGAAGCTTTCTTT | CASSLTGLSEAFF
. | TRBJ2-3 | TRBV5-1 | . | TGTGCCAGCAGCCTGGTCGGGGATACGCAGTATTTT | CASSLVGDTQYF
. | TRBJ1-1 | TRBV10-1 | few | TGCGCCAGCAGTGAGAGAACAGGGCCGAACACTGAAGCTTTCTTT | CASSERTGPNTEAFF
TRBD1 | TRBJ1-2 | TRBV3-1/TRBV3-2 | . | TGTGCCAGCAGCCAAGATCGAGGCAGGGGGCTGGATGGCTACACCTTC | CASSQDRGRGLDGYTF
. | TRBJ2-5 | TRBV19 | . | TGTGCCACCAACTCGGGACTCCCGGGGACCCAGTACTTC | CATNSGLPGTQYF
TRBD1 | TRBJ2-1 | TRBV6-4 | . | TGTGCCAGCAGTGCCGGGACAGGGAGGAGTGAGCAGTTCTTC | CASSAGTGRSEQFF
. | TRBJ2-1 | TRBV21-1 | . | TGTGCCAGCAGCACCCCGGGACTAGCGGGTTACAATGAGCAGTTCTTC | CASSTPGLAGYNEQFF
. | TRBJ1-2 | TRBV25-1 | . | TGTGCCAGCAGTGAAAGGGAGGGACGTCCGAACTATGGCTACACCTTC | CASSEREGRPNYGYTF
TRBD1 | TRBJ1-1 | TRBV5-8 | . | TGTGCCAGCAGCCAGGGGACAGGGCTGAACACTGAAGCTTTCTTT | CASSQGTGLNTEAFF
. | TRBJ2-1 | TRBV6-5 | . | TGTGCCAGCAGTTACAGCCCGCAACTAGACAATGAGCAGTTCTTC | CASSYSPQLDNEQFF
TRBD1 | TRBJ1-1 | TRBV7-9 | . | TGTGCCAGCAGTAAATTGACAGGGGACCCTGAAGCTTTCTTT | CASSKLTGDPEAFF
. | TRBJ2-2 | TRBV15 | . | TGTGCCACCAGCAGAGCCCACAAGAACACCGGGGAGCTGTTTTTT | CATSRAHKNTGELFF
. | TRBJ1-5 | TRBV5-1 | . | TGTGCCAGCAGCCCGAGAACCGGGGGGAATCAGCCCCAGCATTTT | CASSPRTGGNQPQHF
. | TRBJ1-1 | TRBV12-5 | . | TGTGCTAGTGGTTTGGCAATGAACACTGAAGCTTTCTTT | CASGLAMNTEAFF
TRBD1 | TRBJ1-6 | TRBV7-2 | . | TGTGCCTCTAGATGGGACAGCAATTCACCCCTCCACTTT | CASRWDSNSPLHF
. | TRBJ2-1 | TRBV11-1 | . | TGTGCCAGCAGCTTGGGCCCCAGCTCCTACAATGAGCAGTTCTTC | CASSLGPSSYNEQFF
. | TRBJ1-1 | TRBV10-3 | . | TGTGCCATCAGTGAGGGGCATATGAACACTGAAGCTTTCTTT | CAISEGHMNTEAFF
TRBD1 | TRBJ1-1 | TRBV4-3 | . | TGCGCCAGCAGCCAAGTTAACCCAGGGGGCCCAGAAGCTTTCTTT | CASSQVNPGGPEAFF
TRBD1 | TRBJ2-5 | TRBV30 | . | TGTGCCTGGAGTGTCTACGGACAGGGGCAAGAGACCCAGTACTTC | CAWSVYGQGQETQYF
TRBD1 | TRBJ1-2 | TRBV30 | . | TGTGCCTCAAAGGCTGGGGACAGAAAATATGGCTACACCTTC | CASKAGDRKYGYTF
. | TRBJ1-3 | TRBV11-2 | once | TGTGCCAGCAGCTTCTCGAGAGGGAATGGAAACACCATATATTTT | CASSFSRGNGNTIYF
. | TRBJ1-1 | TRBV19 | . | TGTGCCAGTAGTGCGGCGGGACGGTCTATTGAAGCTTTCTTT | CASSAAGRSIEAFF
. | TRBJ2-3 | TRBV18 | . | TGTGCCAGCTCACCACCGTCGAGGAGCACAGATACGCAGTATTTT | CASSPPSRSTDTQYF
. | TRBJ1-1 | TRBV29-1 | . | TGCAGCGTTGATCCGGGGACTGAAGCTTTCTTT | CSVDPGTEAFF
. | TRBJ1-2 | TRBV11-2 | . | TGTGCCAGCAGCCTCCATTCGGGGGGGACCTATGGCTACACCTTC | CASSLHSGGTYGYTF
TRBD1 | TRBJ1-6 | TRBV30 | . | TGTGCCTGGAGATCCTACAGGGGTAATTCACCCCTCCACTTT | CAWRSYRGNSPLHF
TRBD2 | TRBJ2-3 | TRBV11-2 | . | TGTGCCAGCAGCCCCAGCGGGGTCACAGATACGCAGTATTTT | CASSPSGVTDTQYF
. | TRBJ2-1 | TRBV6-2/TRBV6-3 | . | TGTGCCAGCAGTTACCCCCTCCTTTACAGCGGAGACTACAATGAGCAGTTCTTC | CASSYPLLYSGDYNEQFF
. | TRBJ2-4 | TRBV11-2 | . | TGTGCCAGCAGCTTAGATATCATTCAGTACTTC | CASSLDIIQYF
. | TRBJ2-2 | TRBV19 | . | TGTGCCAGTAGTTCTACAGGGTACACCGGGGAGCTGTTTTTT | CASSSTGYTGELFF
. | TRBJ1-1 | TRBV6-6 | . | TGTGCCAGCAGTTCCAGATATAACACTGAAGCTTTCTTT | CASSSRYNTEAFF
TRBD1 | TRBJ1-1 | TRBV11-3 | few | TGTGCCAGCAGCTTATCCAATACAGGGGGTACTGAAGCTTTCTTT | CASSLSNTGGTEAFF
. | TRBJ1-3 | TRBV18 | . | TGTGCCAGCTCACCCACCCAGGAGGGATATGGAAACACCATATATTTT | CASSPTQEGYGNTIYF